The clone carrying this T cell receptor beta chain was seen a few times. The antigen remains unidentified. The entry originates in a study of cytomegalovirus exposure and HLA in healthy donors. Study conclusions and caveats: In an earlier analysis, about 87% or about 30%: the productive usage of most TCR beta V segments. Researchers counted approximately 160 TCR beta chains as cytomegalovirus-associated.

The CDR3 totals 15 residues. J lost 2 bases, V lost 6 bases, and 8 bases had no gene match. CDR1 ENHRY and CDR2 SYGVKD come from the germline V gene. 60 Vbeta and 13 Jbeta primers were used in PCR. Original processing methods: Roughly 10 million shared chains were among around 78 million unique TCR beta chains counted in a later analysis. TCRdb keeps only in-frame clones here, not all; method: immunoSEQ multiplex PCR. Clone size and the V and J calls come from that table; the DNA yielded D and trimming. The sample gives approximately 160,000 clones, around 68% of which show up once; less than 1.5% is in the top ten.

V and J are TRBV10-3 and TRBJ2-3; TRBD1 matches at 7 bases. Sample: PBMCs. The TCR comes from a man aged 50 to 60 in good health and CMV-seronegative. In DNA form, the CDR3 reads TGTGCCATCAGCCTCGGGACAGACACCACAGATACGCAGTATTTT. Encoded protein: CAISLGTDTTDTQYF.